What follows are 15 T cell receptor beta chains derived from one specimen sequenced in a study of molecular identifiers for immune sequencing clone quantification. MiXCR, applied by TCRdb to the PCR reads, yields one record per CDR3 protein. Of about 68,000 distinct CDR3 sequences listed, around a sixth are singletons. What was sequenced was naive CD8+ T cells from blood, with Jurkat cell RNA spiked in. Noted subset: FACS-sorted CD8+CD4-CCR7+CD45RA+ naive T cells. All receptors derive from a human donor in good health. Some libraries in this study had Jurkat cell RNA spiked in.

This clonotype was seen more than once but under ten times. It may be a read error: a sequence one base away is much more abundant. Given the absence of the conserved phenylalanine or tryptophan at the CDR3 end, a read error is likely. CDR3 region: CATVKYRGGPTGELFC. CDR3 nucleotides: TGTGCCACGGTAAAGTACAGGGGGGGTCCGACCGGGGAGCTGTTTTGT. J is TRBJ2-2 and V is TRBV27; D might be TRBD1 (8 bases). Deletions cut 10 bases from V and 5 bases from J, with 23 bases between. Germline V gives CDR1 MNHEY, CDR2 SMNVEV (reference sequence). This CDR3 has 16 amino acids.

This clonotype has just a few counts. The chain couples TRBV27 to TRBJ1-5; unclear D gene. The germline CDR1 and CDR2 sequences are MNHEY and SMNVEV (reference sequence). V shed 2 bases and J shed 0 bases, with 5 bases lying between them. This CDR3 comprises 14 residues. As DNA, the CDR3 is TGTGCCAGCAGTTTAGCGGTTAGCAATCAGCCCCAGCATTTT. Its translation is CASSLAVSNQPQHF.

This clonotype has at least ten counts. The CDR3 DNA reads as TGTGCCAGCAGCTCCCCCCGGACGGAATTCAACACCGGGGAGCTGTTTTTT. Residues: CASSSPRTEFNTGELFF. This sequence joins TRBV7-8 and TRBJ2-2; the D is unclear. Per the germline V gene, CDR1 is SGHVS and CDR2 is FQNEAQ. Trimming left V 4 bases short and J 2 bases short, with 17 bases between. The CDR3 runs 17 residues.

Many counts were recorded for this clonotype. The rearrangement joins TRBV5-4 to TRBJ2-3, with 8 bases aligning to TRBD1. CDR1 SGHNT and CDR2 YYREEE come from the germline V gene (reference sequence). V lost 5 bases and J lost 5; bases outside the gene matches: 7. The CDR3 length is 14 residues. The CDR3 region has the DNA TGTGCCAGCAGACATGGACAGGGTATAGATACGCAGTATTTT. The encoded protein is CASRHGQGIDTQYF.

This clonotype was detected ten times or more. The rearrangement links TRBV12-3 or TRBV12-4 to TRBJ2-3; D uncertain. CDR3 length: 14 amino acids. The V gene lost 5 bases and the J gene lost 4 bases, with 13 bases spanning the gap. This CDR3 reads CASSPRLGADTQYF. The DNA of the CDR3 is TGTGCCAGCAGTCCCCGGTTGGGCGCAGATACGCAGTATTTT.

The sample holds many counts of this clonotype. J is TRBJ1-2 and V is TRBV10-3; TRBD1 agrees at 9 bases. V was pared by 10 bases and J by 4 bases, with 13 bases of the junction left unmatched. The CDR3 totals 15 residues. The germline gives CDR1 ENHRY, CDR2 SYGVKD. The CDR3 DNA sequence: TGTGCCACGGAGACAGGGGGTGATGCGGGCTATGGCTACACCTTC. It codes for CATETGGDAGYGYTF.

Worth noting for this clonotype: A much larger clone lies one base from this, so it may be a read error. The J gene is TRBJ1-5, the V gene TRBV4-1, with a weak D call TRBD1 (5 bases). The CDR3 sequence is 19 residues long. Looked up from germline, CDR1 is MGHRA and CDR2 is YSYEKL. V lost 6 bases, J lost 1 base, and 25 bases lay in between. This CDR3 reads CASSHHVQQDIGSNQPQHF. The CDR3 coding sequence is TGCGCCAGCAGTCACCACGTTCAACAGGACATTGGGAGCAATCAGCCCCAGCATTTT.

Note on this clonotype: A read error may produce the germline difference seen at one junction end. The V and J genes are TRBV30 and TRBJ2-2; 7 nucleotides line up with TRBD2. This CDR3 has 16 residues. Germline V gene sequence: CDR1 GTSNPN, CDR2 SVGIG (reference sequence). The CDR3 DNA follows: TGTGCCTGGGGTGTACCGACTAGCCCGTACACCGGGGAGCTGTTTTTT. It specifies CAWGVPTSPYTGELFF.

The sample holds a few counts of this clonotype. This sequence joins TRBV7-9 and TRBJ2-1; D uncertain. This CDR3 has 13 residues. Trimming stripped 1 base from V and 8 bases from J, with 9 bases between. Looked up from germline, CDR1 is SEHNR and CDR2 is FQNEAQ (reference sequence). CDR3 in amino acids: CASSLGYPDEQFF. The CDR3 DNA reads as TGTGCCAGCAGCTTAGGATACCCGGATGAGCAGTTCTTC.

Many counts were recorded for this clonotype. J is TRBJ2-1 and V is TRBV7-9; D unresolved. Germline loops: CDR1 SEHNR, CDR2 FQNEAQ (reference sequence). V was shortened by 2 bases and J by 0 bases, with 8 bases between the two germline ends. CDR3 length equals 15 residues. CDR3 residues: CASSLPESSYNEQFF. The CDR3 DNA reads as TGTGCCAGCAGCTTACCGGAGAGCTCCTACAATGAGCAGTTCTTC.

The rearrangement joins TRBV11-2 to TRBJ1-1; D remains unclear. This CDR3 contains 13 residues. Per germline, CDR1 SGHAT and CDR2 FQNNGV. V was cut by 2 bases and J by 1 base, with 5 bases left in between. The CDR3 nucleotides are TGTGCCAGCAGCTTATGGCAGAACACTGAAGCTTTCTTT. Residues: CASSLWQNTEAFF.

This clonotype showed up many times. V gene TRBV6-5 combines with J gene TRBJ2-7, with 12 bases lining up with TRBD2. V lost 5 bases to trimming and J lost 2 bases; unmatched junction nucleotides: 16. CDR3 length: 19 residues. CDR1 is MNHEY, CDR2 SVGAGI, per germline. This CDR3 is CASSIPLAGGRAGPYEQYF. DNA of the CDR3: TGTGCCAGCAGTATCCCGCTAGCGGGAGGGCGGGCAGGTCCCTACGAGCAGTACTTC.

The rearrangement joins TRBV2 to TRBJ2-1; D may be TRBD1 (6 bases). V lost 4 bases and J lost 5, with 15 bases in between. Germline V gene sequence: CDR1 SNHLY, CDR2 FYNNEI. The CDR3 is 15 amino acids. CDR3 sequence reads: CASSGTVPVNNEQFF. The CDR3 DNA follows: TGTGCCAGCAGTGGGACAGTACCCGTCAACAATGAGCAGTTCTTC.

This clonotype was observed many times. The DNA of the CDR3 is TGTGCCAGCAGACCTGACCTGTACGAGCAGTACTTC. This encodes CASRPDLYEQYF. This chain links TRBV6-1 with TRBJ2-7; no reliable D call. The CDR3 runs 12 residues. Germline assignment: CDR1 MNHNS and CDR2 SASEGT. Trimming shortened V by 6 bases and J by 4 bases, and 10 bases separated the two germline ends.

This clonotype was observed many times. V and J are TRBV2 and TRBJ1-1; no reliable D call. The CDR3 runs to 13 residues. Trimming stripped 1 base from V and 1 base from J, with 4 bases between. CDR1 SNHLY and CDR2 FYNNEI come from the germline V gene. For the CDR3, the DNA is TGTGCCAGCAGTGAAGTAGGGAACACTGAAGCTTTCTTT. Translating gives CASSEVGNTEAFF.